The 7 T cell receptor beta chains given below trace back to one sample, sequenced in a study of CD8 T cells in Susac syndrome. It was with random hexamers that about 0.45 to 1 ug RNA was reverse transcribed. TCRdb reprocessed the immunoSEQ multiplex PCR reads with MiXCR, giving one entry per CDR3 protein. The data contain 200,000 to 300,000 distinct CDR3 sequences, about 95% of them singletons. The specimen sequenced was CD4+ T cells from PBMCs. These TCRs come from a human donor with Susac syndrome.

This chain connects TRBV4-1 to TRBJ2-1, with TRBD2 identical over 7 bases. The CDR3 totals 15 residues. Trimming removed 3 bases from V and 3 bases from J; junction bases left unmatched: 5. In germline, CDR1 is MGHRA, CDR2 YSYEKL. The CDR3 is CASSQSSGLYNEQFF. The CDR3 nucleotides are TGCGCCAGCAGCCAGTCTAGCGGACTCTACAATGAGCAGTTCTTC.

The chain links TRBV2 to TRBJ2-1; perhaps TRBD1 as D (6 bases). CDR3 length: 14 amino acids. Trimming shortened V by 4 bases and J by 5 bases, and 12 bases separated the two germline ends. Germline CDR1 and CDR2: SNHLY and FYNNEI. The CDR3 nucleotides are TGTGCCAGCAGTGTTCAGGGGCCGCACAATGAGCAGTTCTTC. Amino acids: CASSVQGPHNEQFF.

The rearrangement uses TRBV27 and TRBJ1-1; 7 positions agree with TRBD1. CDR3 length: 13 amino acids. CDR1 is MNHEY, CDR2 SMNVEV, per germline (reference sequence). Trimming cost V 5 bases and J 6 bases; bases outside gene matches: 6. The CDR3 here is CASSRSGGAEAFF. For the CDR3, the DNA is TGTGCCAGCAGTCGATCAGGGGGGGCTGAAGCTTTCTTT.

This clonotype was seen only once. V gene TRBV4-1 combines with J gene TRBJ2-1; D is perhaps TRBD2 (6 bases). Between the trimmed V and J ends, which lost 0 bases and 8 bases, there was a span of 8 bases. The CDR3 totals 13 residues. Germline CDR1 and CDR2: MGHRA and YSYEKL. The CDR3 DNA follows: TGCGCCAGCAGCCAAGATCGGAGGGATGAGCAGTTCTTC. As protein: CASSQDRRDEQFF.

V is TRBV9 and J is TRBJ2-2; a weak D match, TRBD1 (5 bases). CDR3 length: 12 amino acids. Trimming pared 7 bases from V and 1 base from J, leaving 5 bases between. Germline CDR1 and CDR2: SGDLS and YYNGEE. The CDR3 protein is CASGQNTGELFF. As DNA, the CDR3 is TGTGCCAGCGGACAGAACACCGGGGAGCTGTTTTTT.

This rearrangement joins TRBV28 to TRBJ1-3, with D unclear. This CDR3 spans 15 amino acids. V was shortened by 5 bases and J by 2 bases, with 13 bases between the two germline ends. Germline V gene lookup returns CDR1 MDHEN and CDR2 SYDVKM. CDR3 DNA sequence: TGTGCCAGCAGTGTCCCGACAACCCCTGGAAACACCATATATTTT. Its translation is CASSVPTTPGNTIYF.

CDR3 amino acids: CAWSVVQGAEAFF. The CDR3 nucleotides are TGTGCCTGGAGTGTAGTTCAGGGGGCTGAAGCTTTCTTT. The rearrangement links TRBV30 to TRBJ1-1, with 7 bases matching TRBD1. Trimming at V came to 0 bases and at J to 6 bases, leaving 4 bases not matched to a gene. The CDR3 runs 13 residues. Germline assignment: CDR1 GTSNPN and CDR2 SVGIG (reference sequence).